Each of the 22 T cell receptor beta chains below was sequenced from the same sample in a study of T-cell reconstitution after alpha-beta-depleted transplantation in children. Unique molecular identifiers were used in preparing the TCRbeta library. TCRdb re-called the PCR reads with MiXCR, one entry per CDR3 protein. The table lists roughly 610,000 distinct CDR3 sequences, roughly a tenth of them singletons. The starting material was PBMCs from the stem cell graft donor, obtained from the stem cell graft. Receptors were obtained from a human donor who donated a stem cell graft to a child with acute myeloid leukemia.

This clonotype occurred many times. The DNA of the CDR3 is TGTGCCAGCAGCTTGAGTAACACCGGGGAGCTGTTTTTT. This encodes CASSLSNTGELFF. The rearrangement links TRBV27 to TRBJ2-2, with D uncertain. The germline V gene has CDR1 MNHEY and CDR2 SMNVEV (reference sequence). Trimming removed 6 bases at V and 2 bases at J, with 7 bases between. This CDR3 region has 13 residues.

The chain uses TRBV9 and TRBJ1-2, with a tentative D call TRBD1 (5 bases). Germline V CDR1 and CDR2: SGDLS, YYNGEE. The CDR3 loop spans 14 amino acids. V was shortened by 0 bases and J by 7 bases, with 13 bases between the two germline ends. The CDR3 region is CASSVGTQALGYTF. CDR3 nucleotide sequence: TGTGCCAGCAGCGTAGGGACACAAGCCCTTGGCTACACCTTC.

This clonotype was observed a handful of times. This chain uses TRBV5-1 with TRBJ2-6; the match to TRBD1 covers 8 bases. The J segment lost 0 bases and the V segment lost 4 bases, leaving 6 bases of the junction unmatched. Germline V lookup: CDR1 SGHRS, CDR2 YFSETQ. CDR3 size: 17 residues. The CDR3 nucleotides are TGCGCCAGCAGCCCGGGACAGGCCGTCTCTGGGGCCAACGTCCTGACTTTC. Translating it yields CASSPGQAVSGANVLTF.

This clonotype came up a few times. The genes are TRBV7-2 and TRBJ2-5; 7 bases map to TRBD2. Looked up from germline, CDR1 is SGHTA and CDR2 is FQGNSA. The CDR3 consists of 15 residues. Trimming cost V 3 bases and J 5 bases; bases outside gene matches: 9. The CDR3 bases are TGTGCCAGCAGCTTGGGGGGGAGGGCCGAGGAGACCCAGTACTTC. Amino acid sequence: CASSLGGRAEETQYF. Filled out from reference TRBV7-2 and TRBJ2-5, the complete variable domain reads GAGVSQSPSNKVTEKGKDVELRCDPISGHTALYWYRQSLGQGLEFLIYFQGNSAPDKSGLPSDRFSAERTGGSVSTLTIQRTQQEDSAVYLCASSLGGRAEETQYFGPGTRLLVL.

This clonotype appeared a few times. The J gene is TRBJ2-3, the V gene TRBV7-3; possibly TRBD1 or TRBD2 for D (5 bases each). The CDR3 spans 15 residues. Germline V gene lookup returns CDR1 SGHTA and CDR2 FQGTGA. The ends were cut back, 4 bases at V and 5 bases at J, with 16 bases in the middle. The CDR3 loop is CASSSGTELVDTQYF. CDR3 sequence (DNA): TGTGCCAGCAGCTCCGGGACGGAGTTGGTAGATACGCAGTATTTT.

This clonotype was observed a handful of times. The CDR3 reads CASSTIGVETQYF. CDR3 nucleotide sequence: TGTGCCAGCTCAACTATCGGGGTAGAGACCCAGTACTTC. The chain couples TRBV28 to TRBJ2-5, with a tentative D call TRBD2 (5 bases). Per the germline V gene, CDR1 is MDHEN and CDR2 is SYDVKM. The CDR3 covers 13 residues. With 8 bases removed from V and 4 bases from J, the gap between germline ends came to 14 bases.

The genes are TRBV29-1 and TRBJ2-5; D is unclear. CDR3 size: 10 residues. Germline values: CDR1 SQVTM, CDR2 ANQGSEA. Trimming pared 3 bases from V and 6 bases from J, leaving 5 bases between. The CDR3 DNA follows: TGCAGCGTTGATTTACAGACCCAGTACTTC. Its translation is CSVDLQTQYF.

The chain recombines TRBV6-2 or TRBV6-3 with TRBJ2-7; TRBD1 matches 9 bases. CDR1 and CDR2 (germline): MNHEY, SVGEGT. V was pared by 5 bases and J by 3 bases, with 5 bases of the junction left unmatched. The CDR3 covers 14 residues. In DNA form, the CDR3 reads TGTGCCAGCAGTCGGACAGGGGTGGTCTACGAGCAGTACTTC. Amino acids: CASSRTGVVYEQYF.

CDR3 loop: CSVDSGLAGYEQYF. CDR3 bases: TGCAGCGTTGATAGCGGACTAGCGGGATACGAGCAGTACTTC. The genes are TRBV29-1 and TRBJ2-7; TRBD2 matches 12 bases. V was pared by 3 bases and J by 4 bases, with 4 bases of the junction left unmatched. Germline loops: CDR1 SQVTM, CDR2 ANQGSEA. The CDR3 length is 14 residues.

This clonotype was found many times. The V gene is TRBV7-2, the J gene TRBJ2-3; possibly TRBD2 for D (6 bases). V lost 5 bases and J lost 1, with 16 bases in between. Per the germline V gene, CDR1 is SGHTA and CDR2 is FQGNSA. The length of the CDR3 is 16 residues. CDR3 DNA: TGTGCCAGCAGCATGACTAGTACGGGGGGCACAGATACGCAGTATTTT. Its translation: CASSMTSTGGTDTQYF.

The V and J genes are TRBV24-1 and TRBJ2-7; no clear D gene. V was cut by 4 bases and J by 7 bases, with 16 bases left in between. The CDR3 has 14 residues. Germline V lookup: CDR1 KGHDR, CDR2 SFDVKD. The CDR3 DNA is TGTGCCACCAGTGAGGCTGGACCATCGAGGGAGCAGTACTTC. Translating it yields CATSEAGPSREQYF.

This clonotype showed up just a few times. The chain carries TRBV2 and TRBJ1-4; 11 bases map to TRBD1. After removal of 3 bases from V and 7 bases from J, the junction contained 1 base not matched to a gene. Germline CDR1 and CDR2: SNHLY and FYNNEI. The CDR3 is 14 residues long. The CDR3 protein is CASSEGTGGEKLFF. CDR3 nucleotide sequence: TGTGCCAGCAGTGAGGGGACAGGGGGTGAAAAACTGTTTTTT.

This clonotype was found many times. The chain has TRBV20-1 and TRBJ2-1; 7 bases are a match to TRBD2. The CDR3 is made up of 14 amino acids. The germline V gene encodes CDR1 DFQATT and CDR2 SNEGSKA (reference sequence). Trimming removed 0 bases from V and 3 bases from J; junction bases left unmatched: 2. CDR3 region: CSARDQRGYNEQFF. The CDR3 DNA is TGCAGTGCTAGAGATCAGCGGGGCTACAATGAGCAGTTCTTC.

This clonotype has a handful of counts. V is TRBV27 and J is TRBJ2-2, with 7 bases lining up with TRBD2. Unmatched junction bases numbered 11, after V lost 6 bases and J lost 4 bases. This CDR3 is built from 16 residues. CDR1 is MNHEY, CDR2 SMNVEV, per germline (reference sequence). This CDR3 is CASRRGTLAVTGELFF. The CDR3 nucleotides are TGTGCCAGCAGACGAGGGACCCTAGCGGTCACCGGGGAGCTGTTTTTT.

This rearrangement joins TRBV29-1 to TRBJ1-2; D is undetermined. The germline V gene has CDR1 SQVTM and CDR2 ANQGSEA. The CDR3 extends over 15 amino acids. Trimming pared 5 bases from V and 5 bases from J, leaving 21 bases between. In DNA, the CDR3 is TGCAGCGTTCCCCTCATGGCAAGGGTTGAGTATGGCTACACCTTC. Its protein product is CSVPLMARVEYGYTF.

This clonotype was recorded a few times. The CDR3 region is CASSPLEAFF. In nucleotides, the CDR3 is TGTGCCAGCAGCCCCCTGGAAGCTTTCTTT. J is TRBJ1-1 and V is TRBV11-2; D gene unclear. From germline, CDR1 is SGHAT and CDR2 FQNNGV. This CDR3 contains 10 residues. V was clipped by 5 bases and J by 8 bases, with 6 bases between them.

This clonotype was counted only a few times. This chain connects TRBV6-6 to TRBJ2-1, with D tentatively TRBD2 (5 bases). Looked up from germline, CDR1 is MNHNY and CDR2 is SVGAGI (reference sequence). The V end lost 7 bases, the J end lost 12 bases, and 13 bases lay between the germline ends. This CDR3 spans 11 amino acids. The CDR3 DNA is TGTGCCAGCAAAGATGCTAGCTTGCAGTTCTTC. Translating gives CASKDASLQFF.

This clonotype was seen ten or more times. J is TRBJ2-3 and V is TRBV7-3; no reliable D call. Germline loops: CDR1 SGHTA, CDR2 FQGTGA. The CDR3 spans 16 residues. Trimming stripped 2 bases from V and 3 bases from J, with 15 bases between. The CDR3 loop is CASSLFSPGSTDTQYF. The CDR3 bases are TGTGCCAGCAGCTTATTCAGTCCAGGCTCAACAGATACGCAGTATTTT.

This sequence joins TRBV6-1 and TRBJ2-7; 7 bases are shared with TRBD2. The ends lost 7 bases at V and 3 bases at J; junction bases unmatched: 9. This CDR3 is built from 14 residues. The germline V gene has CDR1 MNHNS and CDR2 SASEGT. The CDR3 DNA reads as TGTGCCAGCACAGCTAGCGGCATGTTCTACGAGCAGTACTTC. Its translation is CASTASGMFYEQYF.

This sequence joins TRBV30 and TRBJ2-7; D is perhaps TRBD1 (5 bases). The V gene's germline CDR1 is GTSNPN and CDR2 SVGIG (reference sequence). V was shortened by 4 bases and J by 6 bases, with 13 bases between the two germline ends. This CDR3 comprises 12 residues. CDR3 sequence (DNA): TGTGCCTGGACTGACTCTCAGGGCGAGCAGTACTTC. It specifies CAWTDSQGEQYF.

The CDR3 here is CASSRGRLNTEAFF. The CDR3 nucleotides read TGTGCCAGCAGTAGGGGACGGTTGAACACTGAAGCTTTCTTT. This chain links TRBV12-3 or TRBV12-4 with TRBJ1-1; weak D call: TRBD1 (5 bases). The CDR3 sequence is 14 residues long. V was trimmed by 5 bases and J by 0 bases, leaving 10 bases between them.

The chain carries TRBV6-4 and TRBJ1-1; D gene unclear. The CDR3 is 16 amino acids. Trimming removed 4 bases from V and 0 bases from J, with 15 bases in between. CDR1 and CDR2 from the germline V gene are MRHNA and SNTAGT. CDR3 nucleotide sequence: TGTGCCAGCAGTGTTTCGGGGTCTGGCATGAACACTGAAGCTTTCTTT. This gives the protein CASSVSGSGMNTEAFF.